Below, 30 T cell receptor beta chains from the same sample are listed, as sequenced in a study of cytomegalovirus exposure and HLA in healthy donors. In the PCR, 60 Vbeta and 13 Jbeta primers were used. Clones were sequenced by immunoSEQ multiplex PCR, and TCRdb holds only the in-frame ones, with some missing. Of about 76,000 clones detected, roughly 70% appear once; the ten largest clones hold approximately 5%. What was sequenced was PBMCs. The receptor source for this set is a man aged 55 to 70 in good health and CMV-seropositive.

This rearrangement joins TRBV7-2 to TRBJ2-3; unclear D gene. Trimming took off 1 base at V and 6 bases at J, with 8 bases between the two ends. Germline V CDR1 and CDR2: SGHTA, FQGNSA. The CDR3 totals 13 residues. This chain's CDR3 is CASSLVIQDTQYF. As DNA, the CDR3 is TGTGCCAGCAGCTTAGTCATCCAGGATACGCAGTATTTT.

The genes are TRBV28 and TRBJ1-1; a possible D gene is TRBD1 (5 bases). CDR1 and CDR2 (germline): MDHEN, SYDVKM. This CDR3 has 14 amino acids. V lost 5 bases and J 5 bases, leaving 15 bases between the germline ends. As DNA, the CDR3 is TGTGCCAGCAGTCCATGGGGGGAAAGGACTGAAGCTTTCTTT. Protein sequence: CASSPWGERTEAFF.

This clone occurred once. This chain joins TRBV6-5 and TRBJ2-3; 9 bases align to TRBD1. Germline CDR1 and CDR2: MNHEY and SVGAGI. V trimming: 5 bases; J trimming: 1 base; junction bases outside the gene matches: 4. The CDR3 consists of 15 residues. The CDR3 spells CASSRQGEGTDTQYF. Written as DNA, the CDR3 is TGTGCCAGCAGTCGACAGGGGGAGGGCACAGATACGCAGTATTTT.

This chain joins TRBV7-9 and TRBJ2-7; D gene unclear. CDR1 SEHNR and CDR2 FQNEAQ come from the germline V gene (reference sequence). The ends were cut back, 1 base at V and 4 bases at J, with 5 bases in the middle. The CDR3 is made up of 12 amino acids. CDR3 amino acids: CASSLVGYEQYF. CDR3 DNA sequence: TGTGCCAGCAGCTTAGTCGGGTACGAGCAGTACTTC.

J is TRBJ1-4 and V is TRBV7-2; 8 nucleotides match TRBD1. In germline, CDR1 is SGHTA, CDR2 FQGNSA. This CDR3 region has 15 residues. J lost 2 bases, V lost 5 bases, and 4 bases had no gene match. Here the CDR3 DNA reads TGTGCCAGCAGCAGCGGACAGGGTACTAATGAAAAACTGTTTTTT. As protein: CASSSGQGTNEKLFF.

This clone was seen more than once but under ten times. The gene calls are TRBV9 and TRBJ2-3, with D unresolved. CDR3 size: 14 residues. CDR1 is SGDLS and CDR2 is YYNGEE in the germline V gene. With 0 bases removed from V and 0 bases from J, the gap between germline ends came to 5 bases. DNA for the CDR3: TGTGCCAGCAGCGTAGTTGGCAGCACAGATACGCAGTATTTT. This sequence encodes CASSVVGSTDTQYF.

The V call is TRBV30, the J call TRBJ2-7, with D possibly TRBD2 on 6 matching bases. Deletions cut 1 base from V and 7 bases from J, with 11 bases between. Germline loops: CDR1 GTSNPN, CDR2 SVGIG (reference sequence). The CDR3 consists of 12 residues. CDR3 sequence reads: CAWSAGVLEQYF. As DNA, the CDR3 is TGTGCCTGGAGTGCGGGGGTTTTGGAGCAGTACTTC.

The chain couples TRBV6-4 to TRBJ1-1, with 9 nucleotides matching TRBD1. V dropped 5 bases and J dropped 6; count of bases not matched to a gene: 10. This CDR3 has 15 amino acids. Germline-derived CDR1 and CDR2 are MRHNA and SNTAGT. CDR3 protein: CASSLTGGARSEAFF. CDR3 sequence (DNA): TGTGCCAGCAGTTTAACAGGGGGCGCGAGGTCTGAAGCTTTCTTT.

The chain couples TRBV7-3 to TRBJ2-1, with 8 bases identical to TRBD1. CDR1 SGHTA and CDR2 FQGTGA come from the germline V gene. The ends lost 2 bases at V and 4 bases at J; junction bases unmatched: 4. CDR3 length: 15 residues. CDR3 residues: CASSLSGQGYNEQFF. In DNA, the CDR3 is TGTGCCAGCAGCTTATCAGGACAGGGTTACAATGAGCAGTTCTTC.

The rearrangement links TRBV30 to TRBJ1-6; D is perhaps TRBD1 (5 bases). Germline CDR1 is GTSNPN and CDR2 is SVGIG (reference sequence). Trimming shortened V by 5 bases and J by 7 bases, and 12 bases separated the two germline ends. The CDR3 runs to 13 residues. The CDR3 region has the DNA TGTGCCTGGGGCGGGACTGAGAATTCACCCCTCCACTTT. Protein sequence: CAWGGTENSPLHF.

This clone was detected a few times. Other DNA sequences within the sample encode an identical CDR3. CDR3 sequence reads: CASSIRDSYYEQYF. As DNA, the CDR3 is TGTGCCAGTAGTATCCGGGACAGTTACTACGAGCAGTACTTC. V is TRBV19 and J is TRBJ2-7; 7 bases line up with TRBD1. The V gene's germline CDR1 is LNHDA and CDR2 SQIVND (reference sequence). CDR3 length: 14 amino acids. V trimming: 3 bases; J trimming: 3 bases; junction bases outside the gene matches: 5.

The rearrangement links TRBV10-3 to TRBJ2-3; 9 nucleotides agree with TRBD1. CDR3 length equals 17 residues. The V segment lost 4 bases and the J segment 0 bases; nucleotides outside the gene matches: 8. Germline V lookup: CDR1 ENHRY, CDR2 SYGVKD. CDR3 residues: CAISGPDRGASTDTQYF. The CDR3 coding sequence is TGTGCCATCAGTGGCCCAGACAGGGGGGCTAGCACAGATACGCAGTATTTT.

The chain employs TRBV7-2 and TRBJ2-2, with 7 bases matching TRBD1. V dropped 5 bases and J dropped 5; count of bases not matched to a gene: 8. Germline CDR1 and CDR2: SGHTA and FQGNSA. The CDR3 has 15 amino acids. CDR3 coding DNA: TGTGCCAGCAGCCCCGCAGGGACAGAGACCGGGGAGCTGTTTTTT. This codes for CASSPAGTETGELFF.

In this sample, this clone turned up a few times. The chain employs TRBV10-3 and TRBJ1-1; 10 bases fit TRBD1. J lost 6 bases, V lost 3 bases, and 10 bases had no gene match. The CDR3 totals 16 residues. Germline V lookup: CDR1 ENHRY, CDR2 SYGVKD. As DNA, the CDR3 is TGTGCCATCAGTGAACCGGGACAGGGGAGTCGGTCTGAAGCTTTCTTT. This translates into CAISEPGQGSRSEAFF.

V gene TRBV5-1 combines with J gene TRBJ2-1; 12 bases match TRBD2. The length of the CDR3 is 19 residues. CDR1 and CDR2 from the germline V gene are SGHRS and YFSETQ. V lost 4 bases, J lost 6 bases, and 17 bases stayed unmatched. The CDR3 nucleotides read TGCGCCAGCAGCAAGTCTAGCGGGAGGGCCAAACCGCCGGTCAATGAGCAGTTCTTC. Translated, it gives CASSKSSGRAKPPVNEQFF.

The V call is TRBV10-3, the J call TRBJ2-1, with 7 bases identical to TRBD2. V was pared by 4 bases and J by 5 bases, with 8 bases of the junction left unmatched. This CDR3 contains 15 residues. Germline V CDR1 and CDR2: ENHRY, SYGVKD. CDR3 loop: CAISGSASGNNEQFF. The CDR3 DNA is TGTGCCATCAGTGGGTCGGCTAGCGGAAACAATGAGCAGTTCTTC.

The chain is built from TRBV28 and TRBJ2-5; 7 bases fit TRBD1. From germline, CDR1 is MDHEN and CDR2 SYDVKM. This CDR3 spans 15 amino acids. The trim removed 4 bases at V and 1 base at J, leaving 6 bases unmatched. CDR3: CASSWAGGRQETQYF. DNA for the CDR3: TGTGCCAGCAGTTGGGCAGGGGGTCGCCAAGAGACCCAGTACTTC.

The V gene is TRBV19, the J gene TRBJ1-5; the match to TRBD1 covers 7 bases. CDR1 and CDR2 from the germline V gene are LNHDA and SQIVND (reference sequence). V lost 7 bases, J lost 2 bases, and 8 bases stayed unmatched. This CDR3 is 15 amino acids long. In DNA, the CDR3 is TGTGCCAGTACTCTAGACAGGGTCGGCAATCAGCCCCAGCATTTT. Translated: CASTLDRVGNQPQHF. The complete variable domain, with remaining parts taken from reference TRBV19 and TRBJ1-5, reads DGGITQSPKYLFRKEGQNVTLSCEQNLNHDAMYWYRQDPGQGLRLIYYSQIVNDFQKGDIAEGYSVSREKKESFPLTVTSAQKNPTAFYLCASTLDRVGNQPQHFGDGTRLSIL.

The CDR3 DNA reads TGTGCCAGCAGCTTAGTTGCGGGAGGATTGGTAGGGGAGACCCAGTACTTC. Encoded protein: CASSLVAGGLVGETQYF. The chain recombines TRBV7-9 with TRBJ2-5; 8 bases align to TRBD2. The CDR3 spans 17 residues. Germline V gene lookup returns CDR1 SEHNR and CDR2 FQNEAQ (reference sequence). Germline trimming cut 1 base from V and 5 bases from J; bases unmatched to any gene: 12.

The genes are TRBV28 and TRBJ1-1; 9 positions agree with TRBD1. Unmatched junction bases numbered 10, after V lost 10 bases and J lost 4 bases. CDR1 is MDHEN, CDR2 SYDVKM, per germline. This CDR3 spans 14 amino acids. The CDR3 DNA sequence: TGTGCCACTATCGCCGGGACAGGGATCACTGAAGCTTTCTTT. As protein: CATIAGTGITEAFF.

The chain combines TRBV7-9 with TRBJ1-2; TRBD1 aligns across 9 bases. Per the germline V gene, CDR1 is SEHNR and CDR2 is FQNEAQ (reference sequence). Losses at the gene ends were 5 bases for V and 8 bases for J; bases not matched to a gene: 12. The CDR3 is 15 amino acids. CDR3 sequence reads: CASSPPGDRVQGYTF. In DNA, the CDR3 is TGTGCCAGCAGCCCGCCCGGGGACAGGGTTCAGGGCTACACCTTC.

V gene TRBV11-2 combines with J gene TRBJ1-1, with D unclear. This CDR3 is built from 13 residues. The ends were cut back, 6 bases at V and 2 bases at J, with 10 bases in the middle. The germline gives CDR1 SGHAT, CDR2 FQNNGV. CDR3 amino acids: CASSPQSNTEAFF. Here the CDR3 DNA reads TGTGCCAGCAGTCCTCAGTCTAACACTGAAGCTTTCTTT.

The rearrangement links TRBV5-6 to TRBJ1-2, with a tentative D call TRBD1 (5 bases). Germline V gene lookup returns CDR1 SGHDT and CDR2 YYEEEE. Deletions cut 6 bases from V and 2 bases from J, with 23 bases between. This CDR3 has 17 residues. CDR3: CASTPSLGGSRNYGYTF. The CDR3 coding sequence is TGTGCCAGCACCCCTTCTTTGGGGGGATCCCGAAACTATGGCTACACCTTC.

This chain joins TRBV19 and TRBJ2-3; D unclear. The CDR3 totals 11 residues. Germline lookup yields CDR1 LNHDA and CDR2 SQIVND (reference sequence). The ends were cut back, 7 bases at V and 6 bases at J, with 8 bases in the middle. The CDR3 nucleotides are TGTGCCAGTACTGGTCGGGATACGCAGTATTTT. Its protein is CASTGRDTQYF.

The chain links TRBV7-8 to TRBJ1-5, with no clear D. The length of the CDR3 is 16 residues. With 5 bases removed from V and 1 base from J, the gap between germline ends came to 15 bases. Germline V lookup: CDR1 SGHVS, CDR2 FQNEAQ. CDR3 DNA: TGTGCCAGCAGCCGCGGGCAGGCTACGAGCAATCAGCCCCAGCATTTT. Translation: CASSRGQATSNQPQHF.

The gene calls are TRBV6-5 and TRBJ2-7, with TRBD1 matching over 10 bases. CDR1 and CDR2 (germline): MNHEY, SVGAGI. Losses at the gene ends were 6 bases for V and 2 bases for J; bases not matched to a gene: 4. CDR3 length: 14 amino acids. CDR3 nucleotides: TGTGCCAGCAGAGCAGGACAGGGGGCCTACGAGCAGTACTTC. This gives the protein CASRAGQGAYEQYF.

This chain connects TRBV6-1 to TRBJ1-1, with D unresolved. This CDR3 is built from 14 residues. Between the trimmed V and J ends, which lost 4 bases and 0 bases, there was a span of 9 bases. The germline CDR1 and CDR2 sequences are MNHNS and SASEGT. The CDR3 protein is CASSGWAMNTEAFF. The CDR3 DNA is TGTGCCAGCAGTGGGTGGGCTATGAACACTGAAGCTTTCTTT.

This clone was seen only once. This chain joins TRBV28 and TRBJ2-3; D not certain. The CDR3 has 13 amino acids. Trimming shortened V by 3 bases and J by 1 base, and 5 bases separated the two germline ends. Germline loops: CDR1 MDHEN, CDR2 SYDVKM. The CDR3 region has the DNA TGTGCCAGCAGTTTCGGTGGCACAGATACGCAGTATTTT. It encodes CASSFGGTDTQYF.

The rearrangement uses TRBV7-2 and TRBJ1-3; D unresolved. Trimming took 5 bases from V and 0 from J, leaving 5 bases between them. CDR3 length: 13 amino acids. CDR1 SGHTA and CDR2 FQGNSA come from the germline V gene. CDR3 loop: CASSPSSGNTIYF. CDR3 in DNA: TGTGCCAGCAGCCCCAGCTCTGGAAACACCATATATTTT.

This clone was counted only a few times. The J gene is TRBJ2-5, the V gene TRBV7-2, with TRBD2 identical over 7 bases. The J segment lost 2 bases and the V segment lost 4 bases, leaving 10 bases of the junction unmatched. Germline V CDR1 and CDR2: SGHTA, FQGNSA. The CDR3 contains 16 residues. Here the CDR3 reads CASSYRSAGSQETQYF. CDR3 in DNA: TGTGCCAGCAGCTACCGGTCAGCGGGGTCACAAGAGACCCAGTACTTC.